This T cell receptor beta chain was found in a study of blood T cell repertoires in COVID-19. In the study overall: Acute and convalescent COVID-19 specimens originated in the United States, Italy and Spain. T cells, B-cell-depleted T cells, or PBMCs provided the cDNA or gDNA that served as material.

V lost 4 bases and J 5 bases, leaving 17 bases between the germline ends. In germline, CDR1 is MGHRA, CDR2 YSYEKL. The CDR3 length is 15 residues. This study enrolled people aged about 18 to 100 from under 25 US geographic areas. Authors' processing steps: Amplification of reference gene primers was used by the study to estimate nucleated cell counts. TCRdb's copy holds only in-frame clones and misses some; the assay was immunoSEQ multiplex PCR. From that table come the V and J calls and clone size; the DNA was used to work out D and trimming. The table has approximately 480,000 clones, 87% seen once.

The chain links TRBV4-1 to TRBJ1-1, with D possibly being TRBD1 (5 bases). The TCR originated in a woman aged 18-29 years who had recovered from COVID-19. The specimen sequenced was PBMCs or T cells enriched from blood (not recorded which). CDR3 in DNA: TGCGCCAGCAGCCTACTGGCAGGGTTTGGGACTGAAGCTTTCTTT. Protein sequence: CASSLLAGFGTEAFF.